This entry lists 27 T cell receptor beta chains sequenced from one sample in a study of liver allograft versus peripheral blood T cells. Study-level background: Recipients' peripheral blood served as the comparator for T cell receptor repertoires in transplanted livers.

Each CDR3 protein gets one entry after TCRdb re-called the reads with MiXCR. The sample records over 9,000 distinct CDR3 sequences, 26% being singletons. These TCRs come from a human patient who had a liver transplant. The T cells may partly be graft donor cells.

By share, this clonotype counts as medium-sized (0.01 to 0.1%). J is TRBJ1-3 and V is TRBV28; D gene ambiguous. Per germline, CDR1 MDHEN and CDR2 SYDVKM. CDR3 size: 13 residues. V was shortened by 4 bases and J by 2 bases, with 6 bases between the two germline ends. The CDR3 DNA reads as TGTGCCAGCAGTTCCGGACCTGGAAACACCATATATTTT. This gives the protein CASSSGPGNTIYF.

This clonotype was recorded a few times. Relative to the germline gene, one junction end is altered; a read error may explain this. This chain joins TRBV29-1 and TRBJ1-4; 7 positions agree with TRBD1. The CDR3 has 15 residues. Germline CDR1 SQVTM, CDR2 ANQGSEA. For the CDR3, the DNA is TGCAGCGTCGAAGAACCGGGACAGACTAATGAAAAACTGTTTTTT. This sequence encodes CSVEEPGQTNEKLFF.

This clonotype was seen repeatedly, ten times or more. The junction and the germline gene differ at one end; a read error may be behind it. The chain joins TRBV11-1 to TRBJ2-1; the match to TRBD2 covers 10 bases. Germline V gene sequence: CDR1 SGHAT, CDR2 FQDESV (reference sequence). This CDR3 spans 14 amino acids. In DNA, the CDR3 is TGTGCCAGCAGCCTAGCGGGAGTATACAATGAGCAGTTCTTC. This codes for CASSLAGVYNEQFF.

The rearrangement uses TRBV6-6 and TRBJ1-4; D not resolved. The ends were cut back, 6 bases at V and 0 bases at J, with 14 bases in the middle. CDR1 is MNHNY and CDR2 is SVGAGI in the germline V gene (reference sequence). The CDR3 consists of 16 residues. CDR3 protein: CASSLREISTNEKLFF. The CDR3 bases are TGTGCCAGCAGCCTGAGGGAAATTTCAACTAATGAAAAACTGTTTTTT.

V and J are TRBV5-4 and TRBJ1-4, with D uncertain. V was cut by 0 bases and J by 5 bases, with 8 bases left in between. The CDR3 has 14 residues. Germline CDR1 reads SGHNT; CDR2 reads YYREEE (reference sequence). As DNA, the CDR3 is TGTGCCAGCAGCTTGGCCGGGGTGAATGAAAAACTGTTTTTT. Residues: CASSLAGVNEKLFF. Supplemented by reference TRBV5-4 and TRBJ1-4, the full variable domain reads ETGVTQSPTHLIKTRGQQVTLRCSSQSGHNTVSWYQQALGQGPQFIFQYYREEENGRGNFPPRFSGLQFPNYSSELNVNALELDDSALYLCASSLAGVNEKLFFGSGTQLSVL.

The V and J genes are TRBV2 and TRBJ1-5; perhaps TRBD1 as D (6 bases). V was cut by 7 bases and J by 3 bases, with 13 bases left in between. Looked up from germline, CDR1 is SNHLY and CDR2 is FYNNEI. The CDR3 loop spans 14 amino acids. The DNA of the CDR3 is TGTGCCAGCACAAAGGACAGCATCAATCAGCCCCAGCATTTT. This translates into CASTKDSINQPQHF.

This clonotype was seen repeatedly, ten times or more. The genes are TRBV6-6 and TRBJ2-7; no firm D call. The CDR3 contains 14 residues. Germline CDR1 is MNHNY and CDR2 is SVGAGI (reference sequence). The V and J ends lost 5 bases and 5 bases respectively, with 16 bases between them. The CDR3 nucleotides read TGTGCCAGCAGTCCCCCCGGGCCCCCCAACGAGCAGTACTTC. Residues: CASSPPGPPNEQYF.

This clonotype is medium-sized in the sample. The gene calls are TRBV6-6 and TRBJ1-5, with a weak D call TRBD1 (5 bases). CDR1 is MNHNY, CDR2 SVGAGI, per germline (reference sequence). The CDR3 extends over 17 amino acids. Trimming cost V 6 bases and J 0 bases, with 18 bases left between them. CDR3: CASSLLPATDSNQPQHF. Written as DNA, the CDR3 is TGTGCCAGCAGCCTCCTCCCGGCGACAGATAGCAATCAGCCCCAGCATTTT.

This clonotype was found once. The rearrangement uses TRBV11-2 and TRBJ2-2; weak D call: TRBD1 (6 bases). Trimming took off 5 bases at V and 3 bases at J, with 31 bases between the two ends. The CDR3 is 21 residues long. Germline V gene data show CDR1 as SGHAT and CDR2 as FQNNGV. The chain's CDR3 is CASSQRTWGRSRAVHTGELFF. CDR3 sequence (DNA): TGTGCCAGCAGCCAACGAACTTGGGGGCGGAGTAGGGCGGTGCACACCGGGGAGCTGTTTTTT.

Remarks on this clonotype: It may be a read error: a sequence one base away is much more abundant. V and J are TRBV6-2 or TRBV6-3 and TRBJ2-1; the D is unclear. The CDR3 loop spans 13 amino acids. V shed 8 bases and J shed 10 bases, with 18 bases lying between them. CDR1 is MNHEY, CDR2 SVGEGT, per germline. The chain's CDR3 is CASGPPQRNEQFF. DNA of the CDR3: TGTGCCAGCGGCCCCCCACAGAGGAACGAGCAGTTCTTC.

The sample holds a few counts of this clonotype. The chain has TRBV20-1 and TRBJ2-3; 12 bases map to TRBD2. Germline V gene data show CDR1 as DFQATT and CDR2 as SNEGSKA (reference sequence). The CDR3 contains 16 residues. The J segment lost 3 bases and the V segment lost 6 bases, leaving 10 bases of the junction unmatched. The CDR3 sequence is CSAGPPSGRVTDTQYF. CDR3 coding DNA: TGCAGTGCAGGCCCCCCTAGCGGGAGGGTAACAGATACGCAGTATTTT.

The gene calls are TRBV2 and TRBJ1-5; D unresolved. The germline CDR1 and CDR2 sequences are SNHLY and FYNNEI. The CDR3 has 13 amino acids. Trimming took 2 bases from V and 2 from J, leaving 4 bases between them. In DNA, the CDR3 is TGTGCCAGCAGTGAACAGGGCAATCAGCCCCAGCATTTT. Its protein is CASSEQGNQPQHF.

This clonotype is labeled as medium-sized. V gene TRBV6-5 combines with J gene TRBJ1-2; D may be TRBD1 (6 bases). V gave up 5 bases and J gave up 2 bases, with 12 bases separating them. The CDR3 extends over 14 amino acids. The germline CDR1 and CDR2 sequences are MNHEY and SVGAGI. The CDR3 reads CASSRGDENYGYTF. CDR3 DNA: TGTGCCAGCAGTAGGGGGGACGAAAACTATGGCTACACCTTC.

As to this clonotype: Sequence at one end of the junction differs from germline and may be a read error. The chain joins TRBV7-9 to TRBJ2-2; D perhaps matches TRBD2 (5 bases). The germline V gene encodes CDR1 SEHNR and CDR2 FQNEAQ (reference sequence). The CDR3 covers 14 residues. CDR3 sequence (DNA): TGTGCCAGCAGCTTAGGTCTAACTACCGGGGAGTTGTTTTTT. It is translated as CASSLGLTTGELFF.

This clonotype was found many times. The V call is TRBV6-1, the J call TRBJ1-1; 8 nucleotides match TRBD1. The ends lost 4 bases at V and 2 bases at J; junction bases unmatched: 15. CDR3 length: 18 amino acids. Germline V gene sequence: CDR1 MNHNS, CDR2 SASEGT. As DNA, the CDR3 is TGTGCCAGCAGTGTAACTTCTTGGGCAGGGGGCATTAACACTGAAGCTTTCTTT. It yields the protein CASSVTSWAGGINTEAFF.

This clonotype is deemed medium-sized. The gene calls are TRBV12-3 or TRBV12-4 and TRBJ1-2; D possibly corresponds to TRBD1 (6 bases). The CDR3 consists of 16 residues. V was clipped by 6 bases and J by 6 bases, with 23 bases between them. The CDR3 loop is CASSHLRGALRDGYTF. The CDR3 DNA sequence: TGTGCCAGCAGCCACCTTCGGGGGGCGCTAAGGGATGGCTACACCTTC.

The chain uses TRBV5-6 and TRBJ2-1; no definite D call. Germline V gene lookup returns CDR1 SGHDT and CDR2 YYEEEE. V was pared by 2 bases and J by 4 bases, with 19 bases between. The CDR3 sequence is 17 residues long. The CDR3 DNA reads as TGTGCCAGCAGCTTACTCAACCAAAGAGACAATTACAATGAGCAGTTCTTC. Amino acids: CASSLLNQRDNYNEQFF.

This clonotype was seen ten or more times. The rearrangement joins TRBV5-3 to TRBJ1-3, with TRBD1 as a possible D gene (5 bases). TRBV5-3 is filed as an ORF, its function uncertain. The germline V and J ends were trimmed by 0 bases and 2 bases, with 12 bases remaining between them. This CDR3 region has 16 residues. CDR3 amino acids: CARSLVSTRAGNTIYF. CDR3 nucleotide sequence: TGTGCCAGAAGCTTGGTTTCCACCAGGGCTGGAAACACCATATATTTT.

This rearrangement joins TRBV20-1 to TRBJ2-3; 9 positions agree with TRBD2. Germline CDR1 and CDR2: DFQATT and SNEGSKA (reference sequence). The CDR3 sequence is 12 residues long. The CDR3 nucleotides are TGCAGGATAGCGGGAGTGGGGGGTACGCAGTATTTT. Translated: CRIAGVGGTQYF.

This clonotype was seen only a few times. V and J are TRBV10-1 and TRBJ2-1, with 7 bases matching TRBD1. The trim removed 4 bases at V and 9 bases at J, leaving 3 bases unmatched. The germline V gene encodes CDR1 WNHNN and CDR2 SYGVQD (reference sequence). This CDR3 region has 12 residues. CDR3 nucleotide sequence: TGCGCCAGCAGTGTAACAGGGGCTGAGCAGTTCTTC. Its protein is CASSVTGAEQFF.

The CDR3 protein is CATSRGVGDTDTQYF. CDR3 bases: TGTGCCACCAGCAGAGGGGTCGGAGACACAGATACGCAGTATTTT. The genes are TRBV15 and TRBJ2-3, with unresolved D. From germline, CDR1 is LNHNV and CDR2 YYDKDF (reference sequence). The CDR3 contains 15 residues. V lost 1 base to trimming and J lost 2 bases, with 10 bases between them.

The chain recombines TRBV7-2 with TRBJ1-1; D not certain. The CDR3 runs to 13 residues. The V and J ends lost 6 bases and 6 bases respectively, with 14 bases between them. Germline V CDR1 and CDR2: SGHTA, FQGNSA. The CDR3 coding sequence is TGTGCCAGCAGGACACAGCCGTCGGCTGAAGCTTTCTTT. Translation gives CASRTQPSAEAFF. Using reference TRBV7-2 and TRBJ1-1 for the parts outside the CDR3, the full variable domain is GAGVSQSPSNKVTEKGKDVELRCDPISGHTALYWYRQSLGQGLEFLIYFQGNSAPDKSGLPSDRFSAERTGGSVSTLTIQRTQQEDSAVYLCASRTQPSAEAFFGQGTRLTVV.

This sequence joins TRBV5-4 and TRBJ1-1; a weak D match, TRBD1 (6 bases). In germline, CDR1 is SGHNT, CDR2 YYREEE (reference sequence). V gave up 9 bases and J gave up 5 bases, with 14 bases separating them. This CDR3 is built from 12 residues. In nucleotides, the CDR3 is TGTGCCACAAAGACAGGACGGACTGAAGCTTTCTTT. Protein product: CATKTGRTEAFF.

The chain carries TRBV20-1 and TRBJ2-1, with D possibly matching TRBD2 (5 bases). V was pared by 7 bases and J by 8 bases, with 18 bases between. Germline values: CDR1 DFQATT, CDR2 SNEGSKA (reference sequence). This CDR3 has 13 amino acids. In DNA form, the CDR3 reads TGCAGTGTAGGGTCCTTCGGGCGGGATGAGCAGTTCTTC. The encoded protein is CSVGSFGRDEQFF.

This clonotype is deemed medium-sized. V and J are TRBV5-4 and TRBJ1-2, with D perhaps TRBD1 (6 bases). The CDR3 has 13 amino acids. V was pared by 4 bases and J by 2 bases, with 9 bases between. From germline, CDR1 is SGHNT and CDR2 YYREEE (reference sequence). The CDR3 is CASSPGQNYGYTF. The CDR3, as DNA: TGTGCCAGCAGCCCCGGACAGAACTATGGCTACACCTTC.

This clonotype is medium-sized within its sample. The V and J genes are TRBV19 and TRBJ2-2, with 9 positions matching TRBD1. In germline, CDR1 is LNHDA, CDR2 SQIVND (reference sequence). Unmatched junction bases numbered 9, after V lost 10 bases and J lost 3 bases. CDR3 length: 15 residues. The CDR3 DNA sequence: TGTGCCACACACAGGGGGCTCCTGGACACCGGGGAGCTGTTTTTT. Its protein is CATHRGLLDTGELFF.

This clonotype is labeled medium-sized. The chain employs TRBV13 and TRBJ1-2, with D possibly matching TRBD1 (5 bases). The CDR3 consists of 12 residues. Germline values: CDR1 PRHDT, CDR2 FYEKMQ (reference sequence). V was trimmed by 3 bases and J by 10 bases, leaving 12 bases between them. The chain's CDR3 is CASSFSRDFYTF. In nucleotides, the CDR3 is TGTGCCAGCAGCTTCTCCAGGGATTTCTACACCTTC. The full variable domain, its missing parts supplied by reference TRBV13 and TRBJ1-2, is AAGVIQSPRHLIKEKRETATLKCYPIPRHDTVYWYQQGPGQDPQFLISFYEKMQSDKGSIPDRFSAQQFSDYHSELNMSSLELGDSALYFCASSFSRDFYTFGSGTRLTVV.